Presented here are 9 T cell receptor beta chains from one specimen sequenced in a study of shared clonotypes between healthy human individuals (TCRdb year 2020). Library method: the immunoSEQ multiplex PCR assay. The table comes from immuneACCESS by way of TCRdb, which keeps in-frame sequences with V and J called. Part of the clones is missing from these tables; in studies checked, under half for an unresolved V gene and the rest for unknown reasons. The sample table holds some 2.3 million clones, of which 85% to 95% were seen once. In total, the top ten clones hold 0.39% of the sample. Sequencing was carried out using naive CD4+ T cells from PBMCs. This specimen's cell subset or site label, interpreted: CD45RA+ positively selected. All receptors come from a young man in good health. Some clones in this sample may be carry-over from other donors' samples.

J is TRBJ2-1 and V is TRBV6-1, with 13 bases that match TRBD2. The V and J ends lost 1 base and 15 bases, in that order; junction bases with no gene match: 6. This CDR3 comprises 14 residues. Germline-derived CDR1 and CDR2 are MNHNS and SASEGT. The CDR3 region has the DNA TGTGCCAGCAGTGAAGAGGGACTAGCGGGAAGTCTGTTCTTC. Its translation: CASSEEGLAGSLFF.

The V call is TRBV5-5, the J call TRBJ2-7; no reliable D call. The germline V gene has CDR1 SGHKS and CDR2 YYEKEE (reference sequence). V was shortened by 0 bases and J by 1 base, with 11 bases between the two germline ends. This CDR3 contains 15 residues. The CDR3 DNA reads TGTGCCAGCAGCTTGGTCATAGGACCTTCCTACGAGCAGTACTTC. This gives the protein CASSLVIGPSYEQYF.

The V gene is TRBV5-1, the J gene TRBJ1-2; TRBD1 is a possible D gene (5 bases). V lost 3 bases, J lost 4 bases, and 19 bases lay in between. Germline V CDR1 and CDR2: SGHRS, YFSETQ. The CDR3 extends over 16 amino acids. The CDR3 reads CASSSRTEPGGYGYTF. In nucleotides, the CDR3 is TGCGCCAGCAGCTCCAGGACCGAACCCGGGGGCTATGGCTACACCTTC.

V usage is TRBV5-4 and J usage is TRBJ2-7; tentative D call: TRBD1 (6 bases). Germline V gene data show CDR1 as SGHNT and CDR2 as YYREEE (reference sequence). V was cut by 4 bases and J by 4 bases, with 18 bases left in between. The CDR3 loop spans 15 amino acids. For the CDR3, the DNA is TGTGCCAGCAGCGGGGACACAGCCGCGATGTACGAGCAGTACTTC. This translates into CASSGDTAAMYEQYF.

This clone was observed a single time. This chain's CDR3 is CASSLSGQSTDTQYF. The CDR3, as DNA: TGTGCCAGCAGCTTGTCGGGACAGAGCACAGATACGCAGTATTTT. The rearrangement joins TRBV7-9 to TRBJ2-3; the match to TRBD1 covers 7 bases. The length of the CDR3 is 15 residues. The V gene end was trimmed by 3 bases and the J gene end by 0 bases; junction bases not matched to a gene: 3. In germline, CDR1 is SEHNR, CDR2 FQNEAQ (reference sequence).

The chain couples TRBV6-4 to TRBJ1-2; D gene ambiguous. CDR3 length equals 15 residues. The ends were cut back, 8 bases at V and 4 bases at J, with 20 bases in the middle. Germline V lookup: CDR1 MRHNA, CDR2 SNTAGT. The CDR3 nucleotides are TGTGCCAGCCGGGCCCAACCCGGCGATAGCTATGGCTACACCTTC. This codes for CASRAQPGDSYGYTF.

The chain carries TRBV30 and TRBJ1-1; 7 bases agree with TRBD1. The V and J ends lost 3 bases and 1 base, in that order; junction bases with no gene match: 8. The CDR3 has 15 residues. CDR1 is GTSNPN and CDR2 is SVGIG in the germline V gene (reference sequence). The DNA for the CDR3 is TGTGCCTGGAGCATAACGGGACAGCCGAACACTGAAGCTTTCTTT. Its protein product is CAWSITGQPNTEAFF.

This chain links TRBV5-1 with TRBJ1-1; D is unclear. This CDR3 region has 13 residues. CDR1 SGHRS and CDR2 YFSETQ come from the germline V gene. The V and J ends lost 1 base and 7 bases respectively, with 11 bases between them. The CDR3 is CASSLYNRNEAFF. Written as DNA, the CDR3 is TGCGCCAGCAGCTTGTATAACAGAAATGAAGCTTTCTTT.

CDR3 nucleotides: TGTGCCAGTAGGGACAGGGGTTCGAACACCGGGGAGCTGTTTTTT. This codes for CASRDRGSNTGELFF. This chain joins TRBV19 and TRBJ2-2; 9 bases line up with TRBD1. Looked up from germline, CDR1 is LNHDA and CDR2 is SQIVND (reference sequence). The CDR3 covers 15 residues. Losses at the gene ends were 6 bases for V and 0 bases for J; bases not matched to a gene: 2. Full variable domain (remainder filled in from reference TRBV19 and TRBJ2-2): DGGITQSPKYLFRKEGQNVTLSCEQNLNHDAMYWYRQDPGQGLRLIYYSQIVNDFQKGDIAEGYSVSREKKESFPLTVTSAQKNPTAFYLCASRDRGSNTGELFFGEGSRLTVL.